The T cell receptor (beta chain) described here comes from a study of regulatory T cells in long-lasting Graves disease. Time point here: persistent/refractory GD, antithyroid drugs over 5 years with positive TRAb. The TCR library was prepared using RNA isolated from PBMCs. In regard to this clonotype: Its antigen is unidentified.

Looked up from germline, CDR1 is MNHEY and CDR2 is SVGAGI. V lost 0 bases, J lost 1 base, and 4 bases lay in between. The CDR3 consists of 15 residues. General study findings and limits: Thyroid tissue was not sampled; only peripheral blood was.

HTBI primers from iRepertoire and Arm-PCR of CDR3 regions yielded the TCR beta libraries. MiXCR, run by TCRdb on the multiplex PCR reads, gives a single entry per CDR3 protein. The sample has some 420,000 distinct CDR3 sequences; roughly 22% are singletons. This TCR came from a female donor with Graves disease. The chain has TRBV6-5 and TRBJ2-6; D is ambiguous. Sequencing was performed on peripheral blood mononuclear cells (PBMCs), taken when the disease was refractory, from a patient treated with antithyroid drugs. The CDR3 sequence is CASSYSLSGANVLTF. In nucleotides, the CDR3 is TGTGCCAGCAGTTACTCATTATCTGGGGCCAACGTCCTGACTTTC.